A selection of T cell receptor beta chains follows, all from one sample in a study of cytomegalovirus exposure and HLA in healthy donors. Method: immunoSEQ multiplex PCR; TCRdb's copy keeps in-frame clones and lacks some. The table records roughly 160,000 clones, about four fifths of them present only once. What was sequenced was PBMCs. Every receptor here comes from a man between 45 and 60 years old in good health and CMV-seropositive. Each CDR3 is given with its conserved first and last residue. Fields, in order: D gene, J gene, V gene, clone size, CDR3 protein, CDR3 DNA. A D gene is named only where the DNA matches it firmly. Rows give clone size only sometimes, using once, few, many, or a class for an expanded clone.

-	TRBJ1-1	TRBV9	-	CASSVALNTEAFF	TGTGCCAGCAGCGTAGCGTTGAACACTGAAGCTTTCTTT
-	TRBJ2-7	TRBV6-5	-	CASSNLGGPGEQYF	TGTGCCAGCAGTAACCTCGGGGGGCCGGGGGAGCAGTACTTC
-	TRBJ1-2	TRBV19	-	CASSIGEASGYTF	TGTGCCAGTAGTATCGGGGAGGCTTCTGGCTACACCTTC
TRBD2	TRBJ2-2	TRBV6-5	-	CASHSGGVTGELFF	TGTGCCAGCCACAGCGGGGGGGTCACCGGGGAGCTGTTTTTT
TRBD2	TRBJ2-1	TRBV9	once	CASSAGLAGGGDEQFF	TGTGCCAGCAGCGCGGGACTAGCGGGGGGAGGGGATGAGCAGTTCTTC
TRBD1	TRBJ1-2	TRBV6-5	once	CASSYGTGLGYTF	TGTGCCAGCAGTTATGGGACAGGGCTTGGCTACACCTTC
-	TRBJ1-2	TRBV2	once	CASKLWDSGTNYGYTF	TGTGCCAGCAAGTTGTGGGATTCGGGGACTAACTATGGCTACACCTTC
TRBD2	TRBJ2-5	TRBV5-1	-	CASSPAVLAGGQETQYF	TGCGCCAGCAGCCCTGCGGTCCTAGCGGGGGGACAAGAGACCCAGTACTTC
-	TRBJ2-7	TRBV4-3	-	CASSLLAARTYEQYF	TGCGCCAGCAGCCTCTTAGCGGCACGGACCTACGAGCAGTACTTC
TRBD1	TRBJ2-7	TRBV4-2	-	CASSPLKAGGLDEQYF	TGTGCCAGCAGCCCCCTAAAAGCAGGGGGCCTGGACGAGCAGTACTTC
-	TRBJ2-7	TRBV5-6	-	CASSLVGGGPPEQYF	TGTGCCAGCAGCTTGGTAGGTGGAGGACCTCCCGAGCAGTACTTC
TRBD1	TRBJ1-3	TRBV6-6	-	CASSYRQGHSGNTIYF	TGTGCCAGCAGTTACAGACAGGGGCACTCTGGAAACACCATATATTTT
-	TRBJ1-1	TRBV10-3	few	CAISESLGVTNTEAFF	TGTGCCATCAGTGAGTCTTTGGGAGTAACGAACACTGAAGCTTTCTTT
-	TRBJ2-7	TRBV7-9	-	CASSSEGEQYF	TGTGCCAGCAGCTCAGAGGGCGAGCAGTACTTC
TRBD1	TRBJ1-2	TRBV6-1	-	CASRSGQEPKGYTF	TGTGCCAGCAGATCTGGACAGGAGCCTAAGGGCTACACCTTC
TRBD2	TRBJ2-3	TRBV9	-	CASRREGPADTQYF	TGTGCCAGCAGGCGGGAGGGCCCTGCAGATACGCAGTATTTT
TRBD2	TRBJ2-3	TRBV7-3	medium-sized	CASSLIAGADTQYF	TGTGCCAGCAGCTTAATAGCGGGGGCAGATACGCAGTATTTT
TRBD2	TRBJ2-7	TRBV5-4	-	CASSLGGGGYEQYF	TGTGCCAGCAGCTTGGGGGGGGGAGGCTACGAGCAGTACTTC
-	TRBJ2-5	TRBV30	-	CAWRDRGREEQYF	TGTGCCTGGAGGGACAGAGGGAGAGAGGAGCAGTACTTC
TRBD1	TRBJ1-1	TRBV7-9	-	CASSLQYRGLAFF	TGTGCCAGCAGCTTACAATACAGGGGGCTGGCTTTCTTT
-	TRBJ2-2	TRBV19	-	CASSIAQDTGELFF	TGTGCCAGTAGTATAGCACAGGATACCGGGGAGCTGTTTTTT
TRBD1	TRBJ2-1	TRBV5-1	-	CASSKDRVEDEQFF	TGCGCCAGCAGCAAGGACAGGGTGGAGGATGAGCAGTTCTTC
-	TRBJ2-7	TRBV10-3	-	CAIGSPGYEQYF	TGTGCCATCGGAAGCCCGGGTTACGAGCAGTACTTC
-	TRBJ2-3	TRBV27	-	CASSLVFTDTQYF	TGTGCCAGCAGTTTAGTCTTCACAGATACGCAGTATTTT
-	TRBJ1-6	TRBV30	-	CALYVAGTPLHF	TGTGCCCTTTACGTCGCAGGGACACCCCTCCACTTT
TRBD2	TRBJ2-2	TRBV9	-	CASSATSGGTNTGELFF	TGTGCCAGCAGCGCCACTAGCGGGGGGACGAACACCGGGGAGCTGTTTTTT
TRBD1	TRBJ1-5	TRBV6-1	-	CATDPRDRVQPQHF	TGTGCCACCGACCCCCGGGACAGGGTTCAGCCCCAGCATTTT
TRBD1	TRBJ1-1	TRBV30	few	CAWSGDRGQAEAFF	TGTGCCTGGAGTGGAGACAGGGGGCAGGCTGAAGCTTTCTTT
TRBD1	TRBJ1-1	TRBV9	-	CASSVGPGDRSTEAFF	TGTGCCAGCAGCGTAGGCCCGGGGGACAGAAGCACTGAAGCTTTCTTT
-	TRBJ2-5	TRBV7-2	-	CASSLGAEETQYF	TGTGCCAGCAGCTTAGGGGCCGAAGAGACCCAGTACTTC
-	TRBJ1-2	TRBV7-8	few	CASSLTSAMANYGYTF	TGTGCCAGCAGCTTAACTAGTGCGATGGCTAACTATGGCTACACCTTC
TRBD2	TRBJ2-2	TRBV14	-	CASSQELLAVRTGELFF	TGTGCCAGCAGCCAAGAATTACTAGCGGTGAGGACCGGGGAGCTGTTTTTT
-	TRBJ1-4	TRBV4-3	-	CASSQGGEPGEKLFF	TGCGCCAGCAGCCAAGGGGGGGAGCCTGGGGAAAAACTGTTTTTT
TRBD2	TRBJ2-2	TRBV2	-	CASRGTSGATGELFF	TGTGCCAGCAGGGGGACTAGCGGGGCCACCGGGGAGCTGTTTTTT
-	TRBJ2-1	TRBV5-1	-	CASREGDNEQFF	TGCGCCAGCAGAGAAGGGGACAATGAGCAGTTCTTC
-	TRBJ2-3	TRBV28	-	CASSLGSWYLTDTQYF	TGTGCCAGCAGTTTAGGGAGTTGGTACTTGACAGATACGCAGTATTTT
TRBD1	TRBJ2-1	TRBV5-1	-	CASSPSGTGEQFF	TGCGCCAGCAGCCCGAGCGGGACAGGGGAGCAGTTCTTC
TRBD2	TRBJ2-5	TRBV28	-	CASSSLPSGEETQYF	TGTGCCAGCAGTTCCCTCCCTAGCGGGGAAGAGACCCAGTACTTC
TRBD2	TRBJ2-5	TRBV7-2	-	CASTNSRPTLAGGWETQYF	TGTGCCAGCACCAATAGTAGGCCCACTTTGGCGGGGGGCTGGGAGACCCAGTACTTC
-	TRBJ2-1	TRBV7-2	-	CASSRTEYNEQFF	TGTGCCAGCAGCCGGACAGAGTACAATGAGCAGTTCTTC
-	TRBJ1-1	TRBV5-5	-	CASSLTGTEAFF	TGTGCCAGCAGCCTTACAGGGACTGAAGCTTTCTTT
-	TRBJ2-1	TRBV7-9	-	CASSLGTARDNEQFF	TGTGCCAGCAGCTTAGGGACAGCTCGAGACAATGAGCAGTTCTTC
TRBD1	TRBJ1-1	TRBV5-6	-	CASSPWGDRLHTEAFF	TGTGCCAGCAGCCCCTGGGGGGACAGGTTACACACTGAAGCTTTCTTT
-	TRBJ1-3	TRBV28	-	CASSPLGGRGEGGNTIYF	TGTGCCAGCAGTCCCCTCGGGGGGCGCGGTGAGGGTGGAAACACCATATATTTT
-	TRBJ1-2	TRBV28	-	CASRVTGNYGYTF	TGTGCCAGCAGGGTGACGGGGAACTATGGCTACACCTTC
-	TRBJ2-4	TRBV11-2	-	CASSTRQEEAKNIQYF	TGTGCCAGCAGCACCCGACAGGAAGAAGCCAAAAACATTCAGTACTTC
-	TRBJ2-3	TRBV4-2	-	CASSQEGVGQTKDTQYF	TGTGCCAGCAGCCAAGAGGGTGTAGGACAGACTAAGGATACGCAGTATTTT